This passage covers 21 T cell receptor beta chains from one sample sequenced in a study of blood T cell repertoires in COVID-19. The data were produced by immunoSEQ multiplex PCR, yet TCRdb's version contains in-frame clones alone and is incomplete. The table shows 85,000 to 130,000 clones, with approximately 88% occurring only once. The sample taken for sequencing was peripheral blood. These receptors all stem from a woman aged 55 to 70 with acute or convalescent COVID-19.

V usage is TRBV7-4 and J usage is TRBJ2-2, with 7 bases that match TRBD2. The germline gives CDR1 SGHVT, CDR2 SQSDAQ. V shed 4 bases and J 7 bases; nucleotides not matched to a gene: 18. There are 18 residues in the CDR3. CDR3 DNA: TGTGCCAGCAGCTGGGGACTTTGGTGGCGGGAGACGAACGGGGAGCTGTTTTTT. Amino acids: CASSWGLWWRETNGELFF.

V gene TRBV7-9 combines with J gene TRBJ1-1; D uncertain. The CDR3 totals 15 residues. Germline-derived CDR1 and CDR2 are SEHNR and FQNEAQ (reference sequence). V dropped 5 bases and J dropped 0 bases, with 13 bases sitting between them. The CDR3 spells CASSLMGSLNTEAFF. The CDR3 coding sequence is TGTGCCAGCAGCCTAATGGGCAGCCTGAACACTGAAGCTTTCTTT.

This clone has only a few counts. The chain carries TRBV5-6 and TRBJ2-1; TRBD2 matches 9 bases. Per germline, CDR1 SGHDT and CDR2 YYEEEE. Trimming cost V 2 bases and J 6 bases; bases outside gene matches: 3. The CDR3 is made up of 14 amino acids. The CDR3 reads CASSFSLAGNEQFF. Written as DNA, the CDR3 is TGTGCCAGCAGCTTTTCACTAGCGGGCAATGAGCAGTTCTTC.

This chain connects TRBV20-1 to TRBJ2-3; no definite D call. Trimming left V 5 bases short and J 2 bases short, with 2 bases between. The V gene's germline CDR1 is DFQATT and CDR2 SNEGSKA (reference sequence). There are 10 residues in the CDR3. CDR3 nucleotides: TGCAGTGCTTACACAGATACGCAGTATTTT. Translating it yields CSAYTDTQYF.

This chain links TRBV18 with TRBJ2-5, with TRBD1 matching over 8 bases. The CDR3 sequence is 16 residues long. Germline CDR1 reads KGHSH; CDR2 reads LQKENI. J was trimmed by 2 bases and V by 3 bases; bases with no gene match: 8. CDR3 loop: CASSPTPRTGQETQYF. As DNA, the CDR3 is TGTGCCAGCTCACCCACGCCCAGGACAGGGCAAGAGACCCAGTACTTC.

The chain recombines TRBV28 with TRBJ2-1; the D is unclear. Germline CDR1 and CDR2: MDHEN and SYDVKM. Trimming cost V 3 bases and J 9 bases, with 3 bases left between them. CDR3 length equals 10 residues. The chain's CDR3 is CASSFSEQFF. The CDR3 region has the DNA TGTGCCAGCAGTTTCTCTGAGCAGTTCTTC.

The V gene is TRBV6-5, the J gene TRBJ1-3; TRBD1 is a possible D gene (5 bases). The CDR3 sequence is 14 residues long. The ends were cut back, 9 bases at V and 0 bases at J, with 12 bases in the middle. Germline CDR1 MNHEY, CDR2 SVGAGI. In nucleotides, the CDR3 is TGTGCCAGTTCTCAGGGAGGCTCTGGAAACACCATATATTTT. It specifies CASSQGGSGNTIYF.

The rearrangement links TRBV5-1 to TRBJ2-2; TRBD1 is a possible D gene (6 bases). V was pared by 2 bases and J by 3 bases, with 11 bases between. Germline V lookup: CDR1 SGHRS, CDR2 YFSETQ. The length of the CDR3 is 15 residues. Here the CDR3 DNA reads TGCGCCAGCAGCTTCGGACAGTTATACACCGGGGAGCTGTTTTTT. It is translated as CASSFGQLYTGELFF.

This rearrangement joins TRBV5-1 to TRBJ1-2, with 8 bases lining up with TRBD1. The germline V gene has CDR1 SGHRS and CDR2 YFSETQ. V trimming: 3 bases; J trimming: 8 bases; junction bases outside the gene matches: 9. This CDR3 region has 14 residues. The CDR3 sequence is CASSSGQGREGYTF. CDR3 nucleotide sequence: TGCGCCAGCAGCTCAGGACAGGGAAGGGAAGGCTACACCTTC.

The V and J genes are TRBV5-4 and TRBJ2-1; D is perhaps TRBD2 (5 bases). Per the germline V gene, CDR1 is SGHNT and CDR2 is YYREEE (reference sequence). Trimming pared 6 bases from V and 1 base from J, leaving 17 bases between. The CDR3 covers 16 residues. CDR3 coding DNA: TGTGCCAGCACCATGGGGAGCACGGGATCCTACAATGAGCAGTTCTTC. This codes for CASTMGSTGSYNEQFF.

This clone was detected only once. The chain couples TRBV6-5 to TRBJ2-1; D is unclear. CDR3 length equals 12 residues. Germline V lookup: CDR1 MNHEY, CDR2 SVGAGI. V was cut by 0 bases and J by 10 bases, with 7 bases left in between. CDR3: CASSYSANEQFF. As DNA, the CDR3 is TGTGCCAGCAGTTACTCCGCTAACGAGCAGTTCTTC.

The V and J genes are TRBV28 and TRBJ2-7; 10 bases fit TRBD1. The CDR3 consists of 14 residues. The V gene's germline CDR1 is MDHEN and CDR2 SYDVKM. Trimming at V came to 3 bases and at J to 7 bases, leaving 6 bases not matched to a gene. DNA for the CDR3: TGTGCCAGCAGTTTCCGACAGGGGGCGAGGGAGCAGTACTTC. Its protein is CASSFRQGAREQYF.

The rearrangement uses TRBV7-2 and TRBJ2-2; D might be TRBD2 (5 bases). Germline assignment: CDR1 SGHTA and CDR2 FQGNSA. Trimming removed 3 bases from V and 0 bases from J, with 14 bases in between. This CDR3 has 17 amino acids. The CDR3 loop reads CASSLSGRVANTGELFF. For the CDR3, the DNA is TGTGCCAGCAGCTTGTCTGGGCGGGTCGCGAACACCGGGGAGCTGTTTTTT.

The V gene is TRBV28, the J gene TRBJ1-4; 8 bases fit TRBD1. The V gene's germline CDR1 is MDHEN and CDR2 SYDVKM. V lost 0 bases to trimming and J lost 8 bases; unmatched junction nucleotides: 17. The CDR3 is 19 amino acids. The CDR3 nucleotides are TGTGCCAGCAGTTTATGGGGATCTGCTCTGGACAGGGAGAAAGAAAAACTGTTTTTT. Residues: CASSLWGSALDREKEKLFF. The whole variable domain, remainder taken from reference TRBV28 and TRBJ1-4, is DVKVTQSSRYLVKRTGEKVFLECVQDMDHENMFWYRQDPGLGLRLIYFSYDVKMKEKGDIPEGYSVSREKKERFSLILESASTNQTSMYLCASSLWGSALDREKEKLFFGSGTQLSVL.

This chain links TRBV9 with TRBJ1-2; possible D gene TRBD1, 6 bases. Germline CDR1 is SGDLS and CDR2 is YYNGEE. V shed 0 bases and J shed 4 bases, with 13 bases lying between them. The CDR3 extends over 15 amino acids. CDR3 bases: TGTGCCAGCAGCGTAGGTAGGGACACCTTCTATGGCTACACCTTC. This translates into CASSVGRDTFYGYTF.

As DNA, the CDR3 is TGCGCCAGCAGAAGCTTTTTAGACTACAATGAGCAGTTCTTC. Amino acid sequence: CASRSFLDYNEQFF. The chain couples TRBV5-1 to TRBJ2-1; no firm D call. CDR3 length: 14 residues. Germline V gene sequence: CDR1 SGHRS, CDR2 YFSETQ. V lost 5 bases, J lost 3 bases, and 12 bases lay in between. Drawing the rest from reference TRBV5-1 and TRBJ2-1, the complete variable domain is KAGVTQTPRYLIKTRGQQVTLSCSPISGHRSVSWYQQTPGQGLQFLFEYFSETQRNKGNFPGRFSGRQFSNSRSEMNVSTLELGDSALYLCASRSFLDYNEQFFGPGTRLTVL.

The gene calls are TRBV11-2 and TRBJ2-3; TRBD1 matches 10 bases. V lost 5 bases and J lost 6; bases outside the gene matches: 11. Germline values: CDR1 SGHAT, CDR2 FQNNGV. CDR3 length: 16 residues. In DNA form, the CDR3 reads TGTGCCAGCAGCCCGACAGGGGGCGCGCCCCGGGATACGCAGTATTTT. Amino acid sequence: CASSPTGGAPRDTQYF.

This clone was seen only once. CDR3 amino acids: CASSPTGTPYYNEQFF. The CDR3 nucleotides read TGTGCCAGCTCCCCTACCGGGACTCCCTACTACAATGAGCAGTTCTTC. The chain links TRBV18 to TRBJ2-1; maybe TRBD2 (6 bases). Looked up from germline, CDR1 is KGHSH and CDR2 is LQKENI. CDR3 length equals 16 residues. The V gene lost 6 bases and the J gene lost 3 bases, with 18 bases spanning the gap.

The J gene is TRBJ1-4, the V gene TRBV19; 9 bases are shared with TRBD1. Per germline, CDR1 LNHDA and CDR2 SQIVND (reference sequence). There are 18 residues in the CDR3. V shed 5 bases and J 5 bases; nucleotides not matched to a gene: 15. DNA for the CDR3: TGTGCCAGTAGTTTAATACAGGGGGCCGGGACGGTAAATGAAAAACTGTTTTTT. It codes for CASSLIQGAGTVNEKLFF.

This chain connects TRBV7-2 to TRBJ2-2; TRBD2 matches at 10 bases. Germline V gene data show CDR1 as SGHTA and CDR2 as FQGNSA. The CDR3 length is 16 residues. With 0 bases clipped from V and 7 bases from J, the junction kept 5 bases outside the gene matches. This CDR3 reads CASSLAASGRIGELFF. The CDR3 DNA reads TGTGCCAGCAGCTTAGCGGCTAGCGGGAGAATCGGGGAGCTGTTTTTT.

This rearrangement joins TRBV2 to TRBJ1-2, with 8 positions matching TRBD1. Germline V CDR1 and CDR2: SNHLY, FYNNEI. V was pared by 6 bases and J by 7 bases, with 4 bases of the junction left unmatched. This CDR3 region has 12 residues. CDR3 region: CASRGQGAGYTF. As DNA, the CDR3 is TGTGCCAGCAGAGGACAGGGTGCTGGCTACACCTTC.